These T cell receptor beta chains were read from a single sample in a study of T cells in narcolepsy. Sequencing was performed with immunoSEQ multiplex PCR; in TCRdb, only in-frame clones are kept and a portion is missing. The table lists about 15,000 clones, 85% of them singletons. The sample taken for sequencing was memory (CD45RA-) CD4+ T cells from blood. Receptors originate from a human donor in good health. Each CDR3 is given with its conserved first and last residue. A D gene is named only where the DNA matches it firmly. Clone size appears in some rows only: once, few, many, or a class for an expanded clone.

j_gene: TRBJ2-5; v_gene: TRBV5-1; d_gene: -; abundance: once; len: 14; CDR3nt: TGCGCCAGCAGCTTGGGGGAGCCAGAAGAGACCCAGTACTTC; CDR3aa: CASSLGEPEETQYF
j_gene: TRBJ2-7; v_gene: TRBV4-2; d_gene: -; abundance: -; len: 17; CDR3nt: TGTGCCAGCAGCCAAGACAGGGTAGCGGACGAGTTCTACGAGCAGTACTTC; CDR3aa: CASSQDRVADEFYEQYF
j_gene: TRBJ2-3; v_gene: TRBV5-1; d_gene: TRBD2; abundance: -; len: 17; CDR3nt: TGCGCCAGCAGCTTGGGGTTTGCGGGAGTTTTGACTGATACGCAGTATTTT; CDR3aa: CASSLGFAGVLTDTQYF
j_gene: TRBJ1-1; v_gene: TRBV11-2; d_gene: TRBD1; abundance: -; len: 15; CDR3nt: TGTGCCAGCAGCTTAGTTCAGGGACAGGGGATTGAAGCTTTCTTT; CDR3aa: CASSLVQGQGIEAFF
j_gene: TRBJ2-5; v_gene: TRBV15; d_gene: TRBD2; abundance: -; len: 15; CDR3nt: TGTGCCACCAGCAGAGATGCGGGAGCCGGGGAGACCCAGTACTTC; CDR3aa: CATSRDAGAGETQYF
j_gene: TRBJ1-1; v_gene: TRBV6-1; d_gene: TRBD1; abundance: -; len: 14; CDR3nt: TGTGCCAGCAGTGCCTACAGGGGGCGAACTGAAGCTTTCTTT; CDR3aa: CASSAYRGRTEAFF
j_gene: TRBJ2-5; v_gene: TRBV5-6; d_gene: TRBD2; abundance: once; len: 15; CDR3nt: TGTGCCAGCAGCTTCCAGCGGGGGGGCCGGGAGACCCAGTACTTC; CDR3aa: CASSFQRGGRETQYF
j_gene: TRBJ1-3; v_gene: TRBV30; d_gene: -; abundance: -; len: 17; CDR3nt: TGTGCCTGGAGTGAATCAGGGTCACTCTTCTCTGGAAACACCATATATTTT; CDR3aa: CAWSESGSLFSGNTIYF
j_gene: TRBJ1-1; v_gene: TRBV18; d_gene: TRBD1; abundance: -; len: 13; CDR3nt: TGTGCCAGCTCACGGACAGGGCGGACTGAAGCTTTCTTT; CDR3aa: CASSRTGRTEAFF
j_gene: TRBJ1-2; v_gene: TRBV2; d_gene: -; abundance: -; len: 12; CDR3nt: TGTGCCAGCAGGGACCTAAACTATGGCTACACCTTC; CDR3aa: CASRDLNYGYTF
j_gene: TRBJ1-4; v_gene: TRBV28; d_gene: -; abundance: -; len: 13; CDR3nt: TGTGCCAGCAGGCAGAGTCCGGGGGAAAAACTGTTTTTT; CDR3aa: CASRQSPGEKLFF
j_gene: TRBJ2-6; v_gene: TRBV28; d_gene: -; abundance: once; len: 15; CDR3nt: TGTGCCAGCAGCCACGGGGGTGGTGGGGCCAACGTCCTGACTTTC; CDR3aa: CASSHGGGGANVLTF
j_gene: TRBJ2-5; v_gene: TRBV6-4; d_gene: -; abundance: -; len: 12; CDR3nt: TGTGCCAGCAGTGCCCGGCGGGTAGGGCAGTACTTC; CDR3aa: CASSARRVGQYF
j_gene: TRBJ2-5; v_gene: TRBV6-5; d_gene: TRBD2; abundance: -; len: 16; CDR3nt: TGTGCCAGCAGTTACTCCCCACTAGCGGGAAGAGAGACCCAGTACTTC; CDR3aa: CASSYSPLAGRETQYF
j_gene: TRBJ2-1; v_gene: TRBV5-1; d_gene: TRBD1; abundance: -; len: 16; CDR3nt: TGCGCCAGCAGCTCCCTCCGGGACAGAACTAACAATGAGCAGTTCTTC; CDR3aa: CASSSLRDRTNNEQFF
j_gene: TRBJ2-6; v_gene: TRBV30; d_gene: -; abundance: -; len: 15; CDR3nt: TGTGCCTGGAGTGTAGGCGGGTACGGGGCCAACGTCCTGACTTTC; CDR3aa: CAWSVGGYGANVLTF
j_gene: TRBJ2-3; v_gene: TRBV7-2; d_gene: TRBD2; abundance: -; len: 16; CDR3nt: TGTGCCAGCAGCCCGCTAGCGGGGGCGCACACAGATACGCAGTATTTT; CDR3aa: CASSPLAGAHTDTQYF
j_gene: TRBJ2-7; v_gene: TRBV2; d_gene: -; abundance: -; len: 13; CDR3nt: TGTGCCAGCAGTGGGACCAACGGGTACGAGCAGTACTTC; CDR3aa: CASSGTNGYEQYF
j_gene: TRBJ1-1; v_gene: TRBV25-1; d_gene: TRBD1; abundance: -; len: 15; CDR3nt: TGTGCCAGCAGTGTTCTCCAGGGGGATGGGACTGAAGCTTTCTTT; CDR3aa: CASSVLQGDGTEAFF
j_gene: TRBJ1-1; v_gene: TRBV29-1; d_gene: -; abundance: -; len: 10; CDR3nt: TGCAGCGCCTCAGAGCCAGCAGTTGACTTT; CDR3aa: CSASEPAVDF
j_gene: TRBJ1-6; v_gene: TRBV19; d_gene: -; abundance: -; len: 12; CDR3nt: TGTGCCAGTAGTAAAGGTTCTTCACCCCTCCACTTT; CDR3aa: CASSKGSSPLHF
j_gene: TRBJ2-5; v_gene: TRBV29-1; d_gene: TRBD2; abundance: -; len: 14; CDR3nt: TGCAGCGTTGCTGGGGCTAGCGGGGGGGAGACCCAGTACTTC; CDR3aa: CSVAGASGGETQYF
j_gene: TRBJ1-3; v_gene: TRBV5-5; d_gene: -; abundance: once; len: 15; CDR3nt: TGTGCCAGCAGCTTGCTGTCGAGCTCTGGAAACACCATATATTTT; CDR3aa: CASSLLSSSGNTIYF
j_gene: TRBJ2-3; v_gene: TRBV2; d_gene: -; abundance: -; len: 13; CDR3nt: TGTGCCAGCGCCTGGGGTCTTAAGGATACGCAGTATTTT; CDR3aa: CASAWGLKDTQYF
j_gene: TRBJ2-7; v_gene: TRBV29-1; d_gene: -; abundance: -; len: 13; CDR3nt: TGCAGCGTTGGACAGGGGACTAGCTACGAGCAGTACTTC; CDR3aa: CSVGQGTSYEQYF
j_gene: TRBJ2-7; v_gene: TRBV19; d_gene: -; abundance: -; len: 11; CDR3nt: TGTGCCAGTAGTAGCGGCTACGAGCAGTACTTC; CDR3aa: CASSSGYEQYF
j_gene: TRBJ1-1; v_gene: TRBV10-2; d_gene: -; abundance: few; len: 12; CDR3nt: TGCGCCAGCAGTGAGTTAGAGAGAGGAGCTTTCTTT; CDR3aa: CASSELERGAFF
j_gene: TRBJ2-7; v_gene: TRBV7-2; d_gene: -; abundance: -; len: 13; CDR3nt: TGTGCCAGCAGCTTAGCAGGAACCTACGAGCAGTACTTC; CDR3aa: CASSLAGTYEQYF
j_gene: TRBJ1-1; v_gene: TRBV5-1; d_gene: -; abundance: -; len: 13; CDR3nt: TGCGCCAGCAGTAAAGACGGCGTCACTGAAGCTTTCTTT; CDR3aa: CASSKDGVTEAFF
j_gene: TRBJ1-4; v_gene: TRBV7-9; d_gene: TRBD1; abundance: few; len: 13; CDR3nt: TGTGCCAGCAGCCGGGACAGAAATGAAAAACTGTTTTTT; CDR3aa: CASSRDRNEKLFF
j_gene: TRBJ2-7; v_gene: TRBV6-1; d_gene: -; abundance: -; len: 13; CDR3nt: TGTGCCAGCAGCCGGGACTTAAACTACGAGCAGTACTTC; CDR3aa: CASSRDLNYEQYF
j_gene: TRBJ2-1; v_gene: TRBV6-4; d_gene: -; abundance: -; len: 15; CDR3nt: TGTGCCAGCGCATCGCACTTCGAGGGAGGCAATGAGCAGTTCTTC; CDR3aa: CASASHFEGGNEQFF
j_gene: TRBJ1-2; v_gene: TRBV7-9; d_gene: -; abundance: -; len: 17; CDR3nt: TGTGCCAGCAGCTCGGACGGCCGGCAAAGGTTGATCGCTAGCTACACCTTC; CDR3aa: CASSSDGRQRLIASYTF
j_gene: TRBJ2-2; v_gene: TRBV13; d_gene: -; abundance: -; len: 13; CDR3nt: TGTGCCAGCAGCTTACGGTTAACCGGGGAGCTGTTTTTT; CDR3aa: CASSLRLTGELFF
j_gene: TRBJ2-6; v_gene: TRBV4-1; d_gene: TRBD2; abundance: -; len: 19; CDR3nt: TGCGCCAGCAGCCCCGTCGGAGCGGGAGGGCTTCTCGGGGCCAACGTCCTGACTTTC; CDR3aa: CASSPVGAGGLLGANVLTF
j_gene: TRBJ2-7; v_gene: TRBV11-2; d_gene: -; abundance: -; len: 15; CDR3nt: TGTGCCAGCAGCTCCGTGGACTTGAGCTCCTACGAGCAGTACTTC; CDR3aa: CASSSVDLSSYEQYF
j_gene: TRBJ2-3; v_gene: TRBV5-1; d_gene: TRBD2; abundance: -; len: 13; CDR3nt: TGCGCCAGCACCCTAGCGGGATCAGATACGCAGTATTTT; CDR3aa: CASTLAGSDTQYF
j_gene: TRBJ2-6; v_gene: TRBV29-1; d_gene: TRBD1; abundance: -; len: 14; CDR3nt: TGCAGCGCCTCGACAGGGTCCGGGGCCAACGTCCTGACTTTC; CDR3aa: CSASTGSGANVLTF
j_gene: TRBJ2-5; v_gene: TRBV28; d_gene: -; abundance: -; len: 14; CDR3nt: TGTGCCAGCAGTTTAATCGGCCTCCAAGAGACCCAGTACTTC; CDR3aa: CASSLIGLQETQYF
j_gene: TRBJ1-1; v_gene: TRBV30; d_gene: -; abundance: -; len: 13; CDR3nt: TGTGCCGCTACCCACCTTCAGAACACTGAAGCTTTCTTT; CDR3aa: CAATHLQNTEAFF
j_gene: TRBJ1-6; v_gene: TRBV5-1; d_gene: -; abundance: -; len: 14; CDR3nt: TGCGCCAGCAGCTTGGGACAGCGTAATTCACCCCTCCACTTT; CDR3aa: CASSLGQRNSPLHF
j_gene: TRBJ1-1; v_gene: TRBV5-1; d_gene: -; abundance: -; len: 15; CDR3nt: TGCGCCAGCAGCTTGGCCGCTGGCAGGGGCGTTGAAGCTTTCTTT; CDR3aa: CASSLAAGRGVEAFF
j_gene: TRBJ2-2; v_gene: TRBV7-9; d_gene: -; abundance: -; len: 11; CDR3nt: TGTGCCAGCGGGAGGACCGGGGAGCTGTTTTTT; CDR3aa: CASGRTGELFF
j_gene: TRBJ2-2; v_gene: TRBV6-5; d_gene: -; abundance: once; len: 11; CDR3nt: TGTGCCAGCACCCTCTCCGGGGAGCTGTTTTTT; CDR3aa: CASTLSGELFF
j_gene: TRBJ2-1; v_gene: TRBV7-2; d_gene: -; abundance: -; len: 16; CDR3nt: TGTGCCAGCAGCTCACAGACCGGGAGTGGGTACAATGAGCAGTTCTTC; CDR3aa: CASSSQTGSGYNEQFF
j_gene: TRBJ2-5; v_gene: TRBV7-7; d_gene: TRBD1; abundance: few; len: 15; CDR3nt: TGTGCCAGCAGCTCTGGGACAGGGGGCATTGAGACCCAGTACTTC; CDR3aa: CASSSGTGGIETQYF
j_gene: TRBJ2-3; v_gene: TRBV7-3; d_gene: TRBD2; abundance: -; len: 15; CDR3nt: TGTGCCAGCAGCCCCACCGGGACTAGCGGGTATACGCAGTATTTT; CDR3aa: CASSPTGTSGYTQYF
j_gene: TRBJ2-3; v_gene: TRBV5-1; d_gene: -; abundance: -; len: 17; CDR3nt: TGCGCCAGCAGCTTGGCCAGGGTGCCCAGAAGCACAGATACGCAGTATTTT; CDR3aa: CASSLARVPRSTDTQYF
j_gene: TRBJ2-7; v_gene: TRBV7-9; d_gene: TRBD2; abundance: -; len: 15; CDR3nt: TGTGCCAGCAGCTCCCGGACTAGCAACTCTTACGAGCAGTACTTC; CDR3aa: CASSSRTSNSYEQYF
j_gene: TRBJ1-5; v_gene: TRBV18; d_gene: -; abundance: -; len: 15; CDR3nt: TGTGCCAGCTCACGCTATCAGGGACCCGATCAGCCCCAGCATTTT; CDR3aa: CASSRYQGPDQPQHF
j_gene: TRBJ1-6; v_gene: TRBV19; d_gene: TRBD1; abundance: -; len: 13; CDR3nt: TGTGCCAGTGGGGACAGGGGGAATTCACCCCTCCACTTT; CDR3aa: CASGDRGNSPLHF
j_gene: TRBJ2-7; v_gene: TRBV5-1; d_gene: -; abundance: -; len: 14; CDR3nt: TGCGCCAGCAGCTCCGGACCGGGGCTGGGCGAGCAGTACTTC; CDR3aa: CASSSGPGLGEQYF
j_gene: TRBJ1-5; v_gene: TRBV7-9; d_gene: -; abundance: -; len: 17; CDR3nt: TGTGCCAGCAGCCTCACTATACCCGGGACCGGGGGGGGGCCCCAGCATTTT; CDR3aa: CASSLTIPGTGGGPQHF
j_gene: TRBJ2-1; v_gene: TRBV5-8; d_gene: TRBD1; abundance: -; len: 14; CDR3nt: TGTGCCAGCAGCCCGACAGGGGACTACAATGAGCAGTTCTTC; CDR3aa: CASSPTGDYNEQFF
j_gene: TRBJ2-3; v_gene: TRBV19; d_gene: TRBD2; abundance: -; len: 16; CDR3nt: TGTGCCAGTAGTATTCCAGCGGGGGGTAGCACAGATACGCAGTATTTT; CDR3aa: CASSIPAGGSTDTQYF
j_gene: TRBJ2-3; v_gene: TRBV5-1; d_gene: -; abundance: -; len: 15; CDR3nt: TGCGCCAGCAGCTTGGACCCTTCTAGCACAGATACGCAGTATTTT; CDR3aa: CASSLDPSSTDTQYF
j_gene: TRBJ1-2; v_gene: TRBV4-2; d_gene: -; abundance: few; len: 14; CDR3nt: TGTGCCAGCAGCCAAGATCGGATCACCTATGGCTACACCTTC; CDR3aa: CASSQDRITYGYTF